The 21 T cell receptor beta chains below were found in one sample sequenced in a study of blood T cell repertoires in COVID-19. Sequencing was performed with immunoSEQ multiplex PCR; in TCRdb, only in-frame clones are kept and a portion is missing. In the table there are under 500,000 clones, 80% to 90% of which are singletons. The material sequenced was peripheral blood. All receptors come from a woman in her twenties or thirties with acute or convalescent COVID-19.

This clone was detected only a few times. V is TRBV2 and J is TRBJ2-6, with a possible D match to TRBD1 (6 bases). Germline loops: CDR1 SNHLY, CDR2 FYNNEI. Between the trimmed V and J ends, which lost 1 base and 1 base, there was a span of 11 bases. The length of the CDR3 is 17 residues. CDR3 sequence reads: CASSEGGRPSGANVLTF. The CDR3 nucleotides are TGTGCCAGCAGTGAAGGGGGGCGGCCTTCTGGGGCCAACGTCCTGACTTTC.

The chain couples TRBV5-1 to TRBJ1-2; TRBD1 aligns across 8 bases. The CDR3 sequence is 12 residues long. V trimming: 3 bases; J trimming: 14 bases; junction bases outside the gene matches: 9. CDR1 and CDR2 from the germline V gene are SGHRS and YFSETQ. The CDR3 DNA follows: TGCGCCAGCAGCTGGGCCGGACAGGGTGAAACCTTC. It is translated as CASSWAGQGETF.

The chain recombines TRBV29-1 with TRBJ2-3; D remains unclear. CDR3 length equals 12 residues. V lost 5 bases to trimming and J lost 1 base, with 7 bases between them. Germline loops: CDR1 SQVTM, CDR2 ANQGSEA. This chain's CDR3 is CSVLQGTDTQYF. CDR3 coding DNA: TGCAGCGTTCTGCAGGGCACAGATACGCAGTATTTT.

The chain links TRBV3-1 (or the pseudogene TRBV3-2) to TRBJ2-1; TRBD2 matches at 9 bases. Trimming removed 6 bases from V and 5 bases from J; junction bases left unmatched: 8. The CDR3 covers 15 residues. Germline V CDR1 and CDR2: LGHDT, YNNKEL (reference sequence). As DNA, the CDR3 is TGTGCCAGCAGTCTTGGGACTAGCAGGAACAATGAGCAGTTCTTC. This sequence encodes CASSLGTSRNNEQFF.

This clone turned up a few times. This chain connects TRBV2 to TRBJ1-6; D remains ambiguous. Deletions cut 3 bases from V and 10 bases from J, with 7 bases between. Germline assignment: CDR1 SNHLY and CDR2 FYNNEI. The CDR3 loop spans 12 amino acids. CDR3 sequence (DNA): TGTGCCAGCAGTGATGAGTACTCACCCCTCCACTTT. Translating it yields CASSDEYSPLHF.

This chain joins TRBV19 and TRBJ1-5; D perhaps matches TRBD1 (6 bases). This CDR3 is built from 17 residues. V lost 3 bases and J 2 bases, leaving 17 bases between the germline ends. Germline V gene lookup returns CDR1 LNHDA and CDR2 SQIVND (reference sequence). The chain's CDR3 is CASSIFSDRIGNQPQHF. The CDR3 bases are TGTGCCAGTAGTATTTTTTCAGACAGGATCGGCAATCAGCCCCAGCATTTT.

V usage is TRBV19 and J usage is TRBJ2-2; perhaps TRBD1 as D (6 bases). This CDR3 has 15 amino acids. Germline loops: CDR1 LNHDA, CDR2 SQIVND (reference sequence). V lost 7 bases and J 6 bases, leaving 18 bases between the germline ends. DNA of the CDR3: TGTGCCAGTAAAAGGACGCAGGGGTCCCCCGGGGAGCTGTTTTTT. It specifies CASKRTQGSPGELFF.

The chain combines TRBV5-1 with TRBJ2-7; possible D gene TRBD1, 6 bases. The V end lost 5 bases, the J end lost 0 bases, and 9 bases lay between the germline ends. From germline, CDR1 is SGHRS and CDR2 YFSETQ. The CDR3 is 13 amino acids. The CDR3 region has the DNA TGCGCCAGCAGTTCGGACAGCTCCTACGAGCAGTACTTC. It is translated as CASSSDSSYEQYF. Full variable domain (rest looked up from reference TRBV5-1 and TRBJ2-7): KAGVTQTPRYLIKTRGQQVTLSCSPISGHRSVSWYQQTPGQGLQFLFEYFSETQRNKGNFPGRFSGRQFSNSRSEMNVSTLELGDSALYLCASSSDSSYEQYFGPGTRLTVT.

The chain couples TRBV6-5 to TRBJ1-4; D may be TRBD1 (6 bases). The CDR3 is made up of 14 amino acids. Looked up from germline, CDR1 is MNHEY and CDR2 is SVGAGI. V gave up 8 bases and J gave up 3 bases, with 13 bases separating them. The CDR3 DNA sequence: TGTGCCAGCGCTAGAGGGACACCTAATGAAAAACTGTTTTTT. Its translation is CASARGTPNEKLFF.

The V and J genes are TRBV4-1 and TRBJ2-7; TRBD2 agrees at 11 bases. Per the germline V gene, CDR1 is MGHRA and CDR2 is YSYEKL. V was pared by 0 bases and J by 4 bases, with 11 bases of the junction left unmatched. This CDR3 is 18 amino acids long. The CDR3 DNA is TGCGCCAGCAGCCAAGATTGGGCCTATAGCGGGGGGGGATACGAGCAGTACTTC. Translated: CASSQDWAYSGGGYEQYF.

This sequence joins TRBV2 and TRBJ1-5; TRBD1 matches at 12 bases. CDR3 size: 15 residues. V dropped 5 bases and J dropped 3; count of bases not matched to a gene: 2. Germline values: CDR1 SNHLY, CDR2 FYNNEI. The CDR3 nucleotides read TGTGCCAGCAGTCGGGACAGGGGGCCCAATCAGCCCCAGCATTTT. Its translation: CASSRDRGPNQPQHF.

This clone showed up just once. The V gene is TRBV20-1, the J gene TRBJ2-1, with 8 bases lining up with TRBD2. V was clipped by 3 bases and J by 4 bases; unmatched bases: 5. CDR1 is DFQATT, CDR2 SNEGSKA, per germline (reference sequence). CDR3 size: 14 residues. CDR3 sequence: CSASPLAEYNEQFF. Here the CDR3 DNA reads TGCAGTGCTAGTCCACTAGCGGAATACAATGAGCAGTTCTTC.

V usage is TRBV19 and J usage is TRBJ1-5; TRBD1 matches at 9 bases. The CDR3 is made up of 14 amino acids. Germline CDR1 LNHDA, CDR2 SQIVND (reference sequence). V lost 8 bases, J lost 7 bases, and 9 bases stayed unmatched. The chain's CDR3 is CASAVDRGRQPQHF. The CDR3 DNA reads TGTGCCAGTGCCGTGGACAGGGGTCGGCAGCCCCAGCATTTT. The variable domain in full, completed from reference TRBV19 and TRBJ1-5, reads DGGITQSPKYLFRKEGQNVTLSCEQNLNHDAMYWYRQDPGQGLRLIYYSQIVNDFQKGDIAEGYSVSREKKESFPLTVTSAQKNPTAFYLCASAVDRGRQPQHFGDGTRLSIL.

The gene calls are TRBV5-1 and TRBJ1-3, with 9 positions matching TRBD1. This CDR3 has 16 amino acids. The V gene end was trimmed by 1 base and the J gene end by 0 bases; junction bases not matched to a gene: 2. Looked up from germline, CDR1 is SGHRS and CDR2 is YFSETQ. In nucleotides, the CDR3 is TGCGCCAGCAGCTTGACAGGGGGCGTCTCTGGAAACACCATATATTTT. Residues: CASSLTGGVSGNTIYF.

This clone was observed once. The chain joins TRBV4-1 to TRBJ1-3, with 7 bases aligning to TRBD1. The germline V gene has CDR1 MGHRA and CDR2 YSYEKL. The CDR3 contains 15 residues. V was pared by 3 bases and J by 0 bases, with 2 bases of the junction left unmatched. CDR3 in amino acids: CASSQGQNSGNTIYF. The CDR3 DNA sequence: TGCGCCAGCAGCCAGGGACAGAACTCTGGAAACACCATATATTTT.

This clone is a singleton in its sample. The CDR3 bases are TGTGCCAGTAGTCGGCAGGATTTGTACAATGAGCAGTTCTTC. Translating it yields CASSRQDLYNEQFF. The chain combines TRBV19 with TRBJ2-1, with no clear D. V was shortened by 5 bases and J by 4 bases, with 12 bases between the two germline ends. Germline CDR1 and CDR2: LNHDA and SQIVND (reference sequence). This CDR3 is built from 14 residues.

This chain links TRBV19 with TRBJ2-7; weak D call: TRBD2 (5 bases). CDR1 is LNHDA, CDR2 SQIVND, per germline (reference sequence). The CDR3 is 14 residues long. V lost 3 bases and J 3 bases, leaving 12 bases between the germline ends. The CDR3 sequence is CASSMVPGNYEQYF. CDR3 DNA sequence: TGTGCCAGTAGTATGGTCCCGGGGAACTACGAGCAGTACTTC.

The chain links TRBV19 to TRBJ1-2, with D hard to call. The germline V gene has CDR1 LNHDA and CDR2 SQIVND (reference sequence). The CDR3 is 16 residues long. Trimming took 2 bases from V and 6 from J, leaving 19 bases between them. CDR3 loop: CASSISGSPRGNGYTF. For the CDR3, the DNA is TGTGCCAGTAGTATATCCGGCAGTCCAAGAGGCAATGGCTACACCTTC.

V and J are TRBV5-4 and TRBJ2-5, with TRBD2 matching 9 bases. The CDR3 is 16 amino acids. Germline V gene sequence: CDR1 SGHNT, CDR2 YYREEE (reference sequence). V was clipped by 7 bases and J by 2 bases; unmatched bases: 12. The CDR3 is CASGPSLAGAQETQYF. Here the CDR3 DNA reads TGTGCCAGCGGACCGAGCTTAGCGGGAGCTCAAGAGACCCAGTACTTC.

V usage is TRBV24-1 and J usage is TRBJ1-2; 12 nucleotides match TRBD1. CDR3 size: 19 residues. The J segment lost 4 bases and the V segment lost 5 bases, leaving 16 bases of the junction unmatched. Per the germline V gene, CDR1 is KGHDR and CDR2 is SFDVKD. The CDR3 loop is CATSAPGQGAPGGSYGYTF. In DNA, the CDR3 is TGTGCCACCAGTGCCCCGGGACAGGGGGCGCCGGGGGGGAGCTATGGCTACACCTTC.

The V call is TRBV4-1, the J call TRBJ1-5, with 7 bases aligning to TRBD1. The CDR3 totals 19 residues. J was trimmed by 2 bases and V by 1 base; bases with no gene match: 14. In germline, CDR1 is MGHRA, CDR2 YSYEKL. CDR3 sequence reads: CASSQVFRQGVVGNQPQHF. The CDR3, as DNA: TGCGCCAGCAGCCAAGTCTTCCGGCAGGGGGTGGTTGGCAATCAGCCCCAGCATTTT.